This record concerns one T cell receptor (beta chain) sequence. Its specificity is unknown. General observations from the study: Tumor-infiltrating Treg TCR alpha and beta sequences overlapped most with tumor naive CD4+ T cells, then blood naive.

CDR3 size: 16 residues. Trimming pared 0 bases from V and 2 bases from J, leaving 15 bases between. Per germline, CDR1 SGHRS and CDR2 YFSETQ. Semi-nested PCR with Nested Universal Primer A followed constant-region reverse priming of full-length variable regions. TCRdb passed the 5' RACE reads through MiXCR, listing each CDR3 protein once. Of about 40,000 distinct CDR3 sequences listed, about 19% are singletons. Sequenced: naive CD4+ T cells sorted from a lymph node. Regarding subset: naive CD4+ T cells, CD4+CD45RA+CD25-. The sequence derives from a female donor with breast cancer. V is TRBV5-1 and J is TRBJ2-7; no definite D call. CDR3 nucleotides: TGCGCCAGCAGCTTGGGCACTTTCCTGACAACCTACGAGCAGTACTTC. It encodes CASSLGTFLTTYEQYF.